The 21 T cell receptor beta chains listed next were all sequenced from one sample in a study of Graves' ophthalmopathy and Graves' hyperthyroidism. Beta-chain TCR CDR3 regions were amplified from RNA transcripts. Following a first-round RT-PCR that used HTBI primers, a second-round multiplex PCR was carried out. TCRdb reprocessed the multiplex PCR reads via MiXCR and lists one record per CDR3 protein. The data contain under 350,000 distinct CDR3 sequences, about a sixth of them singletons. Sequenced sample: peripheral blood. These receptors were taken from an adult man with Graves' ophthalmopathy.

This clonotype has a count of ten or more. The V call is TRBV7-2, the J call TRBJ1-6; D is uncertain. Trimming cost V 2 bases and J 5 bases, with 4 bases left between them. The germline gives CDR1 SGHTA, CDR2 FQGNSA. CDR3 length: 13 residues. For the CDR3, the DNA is TGTGCCAGCAGCTTAACGGATAATTCACCCCTCCACTTT. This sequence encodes CASSLTDNSPLHF.

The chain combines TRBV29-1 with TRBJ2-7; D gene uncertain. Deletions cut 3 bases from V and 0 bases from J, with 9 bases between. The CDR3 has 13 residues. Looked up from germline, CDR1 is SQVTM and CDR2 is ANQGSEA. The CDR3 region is CSVETETSYEQYF. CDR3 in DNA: TGCAGCGTTGAGACGGAGACCTCCTACGAGCAGTACTTC.

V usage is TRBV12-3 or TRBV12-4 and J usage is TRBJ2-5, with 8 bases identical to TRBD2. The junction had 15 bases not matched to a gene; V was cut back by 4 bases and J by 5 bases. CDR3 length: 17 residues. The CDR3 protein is CASSYSMRSGSGETQYF. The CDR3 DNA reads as TGTGCCAGCAGTTACTCGATGCGAAGCGGGAGTGGGGAGACCCAGTACTTC.

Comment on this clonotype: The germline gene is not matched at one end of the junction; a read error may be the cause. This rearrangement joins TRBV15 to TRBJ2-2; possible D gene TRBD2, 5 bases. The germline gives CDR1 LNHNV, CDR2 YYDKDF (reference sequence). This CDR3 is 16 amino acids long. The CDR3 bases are TGTGCCACCAGCAGAGGGGCTACACAGAACACCGGGGAGCTGTCTTTT. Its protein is CATSRGATQNTGELSF. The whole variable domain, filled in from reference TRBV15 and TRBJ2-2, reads DAMVIQNPRYQVTQFGKPVTLSCSQTLNHNVMYWYQQKSSQAPKLLFHYYDKDFNNEADTPDNFQSRRPNTSFCFLDIRSPGLGDTAMYLCATSRGATQNTGELSFGEGSRLTVL.

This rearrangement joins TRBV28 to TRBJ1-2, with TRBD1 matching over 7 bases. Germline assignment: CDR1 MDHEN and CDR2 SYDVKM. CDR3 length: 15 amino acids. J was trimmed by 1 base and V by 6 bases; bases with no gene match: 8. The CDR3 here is CASSGTVRDNYGYTF. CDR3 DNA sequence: TGTGCCAGCAGCGGGACAGTAAGGGATAACTATGGCTACACCTTC.

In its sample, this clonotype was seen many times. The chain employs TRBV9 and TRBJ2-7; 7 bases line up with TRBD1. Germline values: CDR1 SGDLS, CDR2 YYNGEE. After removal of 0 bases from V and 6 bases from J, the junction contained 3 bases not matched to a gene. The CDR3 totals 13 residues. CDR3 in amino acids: CASSVGQGAEQYF. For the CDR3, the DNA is TGTGCCAGCAGCGTAGGACAGGGAGCCGAGCAGTACTTC.

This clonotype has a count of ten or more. CDR3 in DNA: TGTGCCAGCAGTTCCCCGTACCCTACTAGCGGGAGATCCTACGAGCAGTACTTC. This gives the protein CASSSPYPTSGRSYEQYF. V and J are TRBV27 and TRBJ2-7; 11 bases fit TRBD2. V shed 4 bases, J shed 1 base, and the junction held 12 bases outside the gene matches. Germline loops: CDR1 MNHEY, CDR2 SMNVEV (reference sequence). CDR3 size: 18 residues.

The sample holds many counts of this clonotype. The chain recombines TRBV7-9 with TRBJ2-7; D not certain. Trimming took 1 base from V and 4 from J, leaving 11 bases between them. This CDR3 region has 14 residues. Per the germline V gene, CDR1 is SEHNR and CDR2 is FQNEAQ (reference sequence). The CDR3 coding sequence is TGTGCCAGCAGCTTAGTCGCAGGCCCTTACGAGCAGTACTTC. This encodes CASSLVAGPYEQYF.

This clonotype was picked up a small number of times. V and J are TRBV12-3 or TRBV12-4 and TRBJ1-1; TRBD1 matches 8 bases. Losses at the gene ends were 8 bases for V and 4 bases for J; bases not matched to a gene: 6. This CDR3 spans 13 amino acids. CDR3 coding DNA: TGTGCCAGCGCGGACAGGGAAGTCACTGAAGCTTTCTTT. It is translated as CASADREVTEAFF.

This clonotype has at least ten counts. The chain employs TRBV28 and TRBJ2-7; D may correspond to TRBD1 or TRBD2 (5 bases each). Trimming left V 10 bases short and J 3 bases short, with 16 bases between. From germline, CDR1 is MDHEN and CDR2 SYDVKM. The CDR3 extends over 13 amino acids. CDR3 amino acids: CATLGDLYYEQYF. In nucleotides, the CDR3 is TGTGCCACCTTGGGGGACCTTTACTACGAGCAGTACTTC.

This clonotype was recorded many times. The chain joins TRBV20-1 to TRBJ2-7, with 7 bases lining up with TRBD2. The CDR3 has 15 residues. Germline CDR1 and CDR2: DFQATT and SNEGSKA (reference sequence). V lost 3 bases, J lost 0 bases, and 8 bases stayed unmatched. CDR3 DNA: TGCAGTGCTAGCGGAAAGCGGGACCTCTCCTACGAGCAGTACTTC. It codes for CSASGKRDLSYEQYF.

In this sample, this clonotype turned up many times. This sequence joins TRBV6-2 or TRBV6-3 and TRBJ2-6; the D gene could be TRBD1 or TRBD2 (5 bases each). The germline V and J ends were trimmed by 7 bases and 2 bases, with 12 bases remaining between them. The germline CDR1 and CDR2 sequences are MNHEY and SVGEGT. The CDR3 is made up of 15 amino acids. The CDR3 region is CASTRGSAGANVLTF. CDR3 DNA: TGTGCCAGCACGAGGGGATCGGCTGGGGCCAACGTCCTGACTTTC.

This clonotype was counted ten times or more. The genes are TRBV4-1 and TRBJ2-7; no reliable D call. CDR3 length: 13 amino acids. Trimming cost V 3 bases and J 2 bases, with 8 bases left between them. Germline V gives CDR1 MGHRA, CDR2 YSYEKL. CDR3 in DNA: TGCGCCAGCAGCCATGGTCCCGCCTACGAGCAGTACTTC. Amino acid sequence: CASSHGPAYEQYF.

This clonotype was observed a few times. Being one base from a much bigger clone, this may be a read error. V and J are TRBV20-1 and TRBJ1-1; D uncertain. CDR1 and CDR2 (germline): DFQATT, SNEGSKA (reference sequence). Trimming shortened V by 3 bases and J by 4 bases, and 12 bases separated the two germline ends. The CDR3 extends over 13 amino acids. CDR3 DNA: TGCAGTGCTAGGATCTCAGTCTCCACTGAAGCTTTCTTT. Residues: CSARISVSTEAFF.

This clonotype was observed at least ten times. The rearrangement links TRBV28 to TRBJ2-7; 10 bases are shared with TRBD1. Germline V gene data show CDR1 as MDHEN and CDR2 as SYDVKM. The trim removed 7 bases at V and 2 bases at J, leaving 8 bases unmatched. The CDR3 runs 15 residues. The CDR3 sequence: CASNTRGTGAYEQYF. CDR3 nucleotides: TGTGCCAGCAACACCCGGGGGACAGGGGCCTACGAGCAGTACTTC.

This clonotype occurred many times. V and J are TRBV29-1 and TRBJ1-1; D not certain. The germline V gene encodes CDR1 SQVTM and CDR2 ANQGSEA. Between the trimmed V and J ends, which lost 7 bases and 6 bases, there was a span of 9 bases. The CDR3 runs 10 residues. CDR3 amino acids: CSGGEAEAFF. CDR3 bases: TGCAGCGGGGGAGAGGCTGAAGCTTTCTTT.

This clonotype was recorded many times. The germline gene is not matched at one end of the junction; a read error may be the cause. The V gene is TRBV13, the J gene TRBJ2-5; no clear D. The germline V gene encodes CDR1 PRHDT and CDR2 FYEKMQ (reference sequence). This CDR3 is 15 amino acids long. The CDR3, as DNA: TGTGCCAGCAGCTTAGGCTCTGGGTCCCAAGAGACCCAGCACTTC. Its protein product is CASSLGSGSQETQHF.

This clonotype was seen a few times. The CDR3 here is CASTGGAAGHQETQYF. CDR3 nucleotides: TGCGCCAGCACAGGGGGGGCGGCAGGGCACCAAGAGACCCAGTACTTC. The rearrangement joins TRBV5-1 to TRBJ2-5; D might be TRBD1 or TRBD2, each matching 7 bases. This CDR3 is built from 16 residues. V shed 6 bases and J shed 0 bases, with 18 bases lying between them. CDR1 is SGHRS and CDR2 is YFSETQ in the germline V gene.

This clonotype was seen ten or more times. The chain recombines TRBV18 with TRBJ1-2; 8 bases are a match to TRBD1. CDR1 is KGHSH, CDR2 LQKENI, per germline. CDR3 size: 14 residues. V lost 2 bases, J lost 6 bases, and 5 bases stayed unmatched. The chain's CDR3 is CASSPTGTGDGYTF. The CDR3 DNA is TGTGCCAGCTCACCAACCGGGACAGGAGATGGCTACACCTTC.

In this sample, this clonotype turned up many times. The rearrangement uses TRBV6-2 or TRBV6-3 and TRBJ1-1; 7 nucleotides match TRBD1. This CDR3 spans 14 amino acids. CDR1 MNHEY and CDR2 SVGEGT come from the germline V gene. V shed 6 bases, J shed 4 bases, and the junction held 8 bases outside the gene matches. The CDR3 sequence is CASSKTGRSTEAFF. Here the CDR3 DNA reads TGTGCCAGCAGCAAGACAGGGAGGAGCACTGAAGCTTTCTTT.

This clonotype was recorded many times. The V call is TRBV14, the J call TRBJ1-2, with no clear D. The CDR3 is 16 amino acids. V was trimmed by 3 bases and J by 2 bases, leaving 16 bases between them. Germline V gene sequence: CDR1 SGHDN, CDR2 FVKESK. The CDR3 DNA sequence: TGTGCCAGCAGCCATCCAACCTTGACGGTGAACTATGGCTACACCTTC. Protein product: CASSHPTLTVNYGYTF.